The following is a T cell receptor (beta chain) sequence with its context. Its cognate antigen is unknown. This sample is part of a study of T cells in Graves' hyperthyroidism and ophthalmopathy. Whole-study context: The blood sample was taken at first diagnosis, before treatment began.

Amplification targeted TCR beta CDR3 regions from RNA transcripts. Primed by the HTBI set, a first-round RT-PCR was run on the TCR CDR3. TCRdb analysed the multiplex PCR reads with MiXCR anew, one entry per CDR3 protein. The repertoire includes over 700,000 distinct CDR3 sequences, 15% to 20% of them detected once, and approximately 15% sits in the top ten. Study conclusions and caveats: Most clonotypes expanded in thyroid above 0.001 were likewise present in blood.

The receptor was isolated from a woman aged 45-59 years with Graves' hyperthyroidism that later progressed to Graves' ophthalmopathy. The material sequenced was blood.

The CDR3 loop is CASSPVTNTGELFF. In DNA, the CDR3 is TGTGCCAGCAGTCCCGTAACGAACACCGGGGAGCTGTTTTTT. V gene TRBV6-1 combines with J gene TRBJ2-2, with D uncertain. The germline gives CDR1 MNHNS, CDR2 SASEGT. The CDR3 sequence is 14 residues long. V lost 5 bases and J lost 0, with 7 bases in between.